The 8 T cell receptor beta chains in this list originate from one sample, sequenced in a study of T cell changes during pregnancy in multiple sclerosis. Generated by immunoSEQ multiplex PCR, the TCRdb table keeps only in-frame clones and is missing some. The table records 20,000 or so clones, about nine tenths of them present only once. Material: CD8+ T cells from peripheral blood mononuclear cells, obtained in the third trimester of pregnancy. These receptors were collected from a female donor in good health, enrolled as a control in a pregnancy study.

The chain employs TRBV28 and TRBJ2-1; 11 positions match TRBD2. Trimming cost V 7 bases and J 10 bases; bases outside gene matches: 18. The CDR3 consists of 17 residues. Germline V gives CDR1 MDHEN, CDR2 SYDVKM. The DNA of the CDR3 is TGTGCCAGCACCCTACTATCGCTAGCGGGGGGCCAAAACGAGCAGTTCTTC. Translation: CASTLLSLAGGQNEQFF. Complete variable domain (other parts from reference TRBV28 and TRBJ2-1): DVKVTQSSRYLVKRTGEKVFLECVQDMDHENMFWYRQDPGLGLRLIYFSYDVKMKEKGDIPEGYSVSREKKERFSLILESASTNQTSMYLCASTLLSLAGGQNEQFFGPGTRLTVL.

The chain links TRBV28 to TRBJ1-1; D is ambiguous. Germline values: CDR1 MDHEN, CDR2 SYDVKM. Trimming removed 6 bases at V and 4 bases at J, with 15 bases between. This CDR3 region has 14 residues. The CDR3 nucleotides are TGTGCCAGCAGCCCCGGGTATTCCGGCACTGAAGCTTTCTTT. The encoded protein is CASSPGYSGTEAFF.

The chain has TRBV5-6 and TRBJ1-2, with 7 bases that match TRBD1. Germline assignment: CDR1 SGHDT and CDR2 YYEEEE. The CDR3 covers 14 residues. The V segment lost 2 bases and the J segment 1 base; nucleotides outside the gene matches: 2. The CDR3 loop is CASSFGTDNYGYTF. The CDR3 nucleotides read TGTGCCAGCAGCTTCGGGACAGATAACTATGGCTACACCTTC.

The rearrangement joins TRBV27 to TRBJ2-1; 7 bases map to TRBD2. The CDR3 extends over 17 amino acids. Losses at the gene ends were 1 base for V and 7 bases for J; bases not matched to a gene: 13. The germline CDR1 and CDR2 sequences are MNHEY and SMNVEV (reference sequence). CDR3 DNA: TGTGCCAGCAGTTTATATTCGGGCGCGGGAGTGGGGAATGAGCAGTTCTTC. Amino acids: CASSLYSGAGVGNEQFF.

V usage is TRBV7-9 and J usage is TRBJ1-2, with TRBD1 as a possible D gene (6 bases). Trimming left V 4 bases short and J 5 bases short, with 17 bases between. Germline CDR1 and CDR2: SEHNR and FQNEAQ (reference sequence). The CDR3 consists of 15 residues. The CDR3 DNA reads as TGTGCCAGCAGCTCGAGAAGGGGGACACCTTATGGCTACACCTTC. This gives the protein CASSSRRGTPYGYTF.

The V and J genes are TRBV6-1 and TRBJ2-7, with TRBD1 matching 9 bases. This CDR3 spans 17 amino acids. V trimming: 2 bases; J trimming: 7 bases; junction bases outside the gene matches: 15. Germline loops: CDR1 MNHNS, CDR2 SASEGT. Here the CDR3 reads CASSEFLVGQGKVEQYF. The CDR3 nucleotides are TGTGCCAGCAGTGAATTTTTAGTCGGACAGGGGAAAGTAGAGCAGTACTTC.

This chain links TRBV4-3 with TRBJ1-2; D not resolved. CDR1 and CDR2 from the germline V gene are LGHNA and YSLEER. This CDR3 is built from 17 residues. V was cut by 0 bases and J by 7 bases, with 21 bases left in between. CDR3 sequence: CASSQDFEPPFCCGYTF. The CDR3 region has the DNA TGCGCCAGCAGCCAAGATTTCGAGCCCCCCTTTTGCTGTGGCTACACCTTC.

The CDR3 sequence is CASRAGTSGTYEQYF. CDR3 sequence (DNA): TGTGCCAGTAGGGCCGGGACTAGCGGGACATACGAGCAGTACTTC. V is TRBV19 and J is TRBJ2-7; 13 bases map to TRBD2. Trimming at V came to 6 bases and at J to 4 bases, leaving 6 bases not matched to a gene. Germline CDR1 LNHDA, CDR2 SQIVND (reference sequence). The CDR3 totals 15 residues.